The rows below give T cell receptor beta chains drawn from one sample of a study of PD-1 blockade in classical Hodgkin lymphoma. Some clones are missing from TCRdb's copy, which holds only in-frame ones; the method was immunoSEQ multiplex PCR. This sample has tens of thousands of clones, with approximately 84% found just once. This specimen was peripheral blood mononuclear cells (PBMCs), taken at baseline. These receptors were taken from a human donor with classical Hodgkin lymphoma. Each CDR3 is given with its conserved first and last residue. Fields, in order: D gene, V gene, clone size, J gene, CDR3 protein, CDR3 DNA. D genes are given only for firm matches. Clone size is given for some rows only: seen once, a few or many times, or a class if the clone is expanded.

>NA|TRBV27|NA|TRBJ2-1
CASSLFLNNEQFF
TGTGCCAGCAGTTTATTCCTCAACAATGAGCAGTTCTTC
>NA|TRBV4-1|NA|TRBJ1-2
CASSRSREPYGYTF
TGCGCCAGCAGCCGTTCCAGGGAGCCCTATGGCTACACCTTC
>TRBD1|TRBV29-1|few|TRBJ1-4
CSVLQGRWTNEKLFF
TGCAGCGTTTTACAGGGGCGCTGGACTAATGAAAAACTGTTTTTT
>NA|TRBV6-1|once|TRBJ1-5
CASSEVTVNQPQHF
TGTGCCAGCAGTGAGGTAACAGTCAATCAGCCCCAGCATTTT
>NA|TRBV19|NA|TRBJ2-3
CASSHTTSTDTQYF
TGTGCCAGTAGCCACACTACTAGCACAGATACGCAGTATTTT
>NA|TRBV11-3|NA|TRBJ1-1
CASSFQNTEAFF
TGTGCCAGCAGCTTCCAGAACACTGAAGCTTTCTTT
>TRBD1|TRBV7-8|NA|TRBJ1-5
CASSQGTQGAQSNQPQHF
TGTGCCAGCAGCCAGGGGACCCAGGGGGCTCAGAGCAATCAGCCCCAGCATTTT
>NA|TRBV6-1|NA|TRBJ1-5
CASSEAGTGHYQPQHF
TGTGCCAGCAGTGAAGCGGGGACTGGACACTATCAGCCCCAGCATTTT
>TRBD1|TRBV9|once|TRBJ1-2
CASSVGQGEGGYTF
TGTGCCAGCAGCGTGGGACAGGGGGAAGGTGGCTACACCTTC
>NA|TRBV19|NA|TRBJ1-5
CASSIHESQPQHF
TGTGCCAGTAGTATTCACGAAAGCCAGCCCCAGCATTTT
>NA|TRBV7-9|NA|TRBJ2-7
CASSLVRAEQYF
TGTGCCAGCAGCTTAGTCAGGGCCGAGCAGTACTTC
>TRBD1|TRBV15|NA|TRBJ2-5
CATSGQGGHQETQYF
TGTGCCACCAGCGGACAGGGCGGGCACCAAGAGACCCAGTACTTC
>NA|TRBV18|few|TRBJ1-1
CASSLTENTEAFF
TGTGCCAGCTCATTGACAGAGAACACTGAAGCTTTCTTT
>NA|TRBV5-1|NA|TRBJ1-1
CASSLGEVSTEAFF
TGCGCCAGCAGCTTGGGGGAGGTAAGCACTGAAGCTTTCTTT
>NA|TRBV6-1|NA|TRBJ1-2
CASSLDNYGYTF
TGTGCCAGCAGTCTTGACAACTATGGCTACACCTTC
>NA|TRBV29-1|few|TRBJ1-2
CSVADYGYTF
TGCAGCGTTGCGGACTATGGCTACACCTTC
>NA|TRBV7-8|few|TRBJ2-7
CASSLDPLTGYEQYF
TGTGCCAGCAGCTTAGACCCCTTGACAGGCTACGAGCAGTACTTC
>TRBD2|TRBV9|NA|TRBJ2-1
CASSVGSGSVQFF
TGTGCCAGCAGCGTTGGTAGCGGGAGTGTGCAGTTCTTC
>TRBD1|TRBV5-8|NA|TRBJ1-4
CASSLRQGVEKLFF
TGTGCCAGCAGCTTACGACAGGGTGTTGAAAAACTGTTTTTT
>TRBD2|TRBV7-2|NA|TRBJ2-1
CASSLVVSGSDEQFF
TGTGCCAGCAGCTTAGTGGTTAGCGGGAGCGATGAGCAGTTCTTC
>TRBD2|TRBV11-3|NA|TRBJ2-1
CASSLDLSGRAMVFF
TGTGCCAGCAGCTTAGATCTAAGCGGGAGGGCGATGGTGTTCTTC
>NA|TRBV29-1|NA|TRBJ1-1
CSVVESVNTEAFF
TGCAGCGTTGTAGAGAGCGTGAACACTGAAGCTTTCTTT
>NA|TRBV5-1|few|TRBJ1-2
CASSVQGDYGYTF
TGCGCCAGCAGCGTACAGGGAGACTATGGCTACACCTTC
>NA|TRBV28|NA|TRBJ2-5
CASTGETQYF
TGTGCCAGCACGGGGGAGACCCAGTACTTC
>TRBD1|TRBV27|NA|TRBJ1-2
CASSFSGQGANGYTF
TGTGCCAGCAGTTTTTCGGGACAGGGGGCGAATGGCTACACCTTC
>TRBD1|TRBV18|NA|TRBJ1-1
CASSRDRNTEAFF
TGTGCCAGCTCCCGGGACAGGAACACTGAAGCTTTCTTT
>NA|TRBV7-2|NA|TRBJ2-5
CASSSPGPMAETQYF
TGTGCCAGCAGCTCGCCGGGACCGATGGCGGAGACCCAGTACTTC
>NA|TRBV30|few|TRBJ1-5
CAWSGLSGNQPQHF
TGTGCCTGGAGTGGCCTGTCGGGGAATCAGCCCCAGCATTTT
>NA|TRBV6-5|NA|TRBJ1-5
CASSQGSEQPQHF
TGTGCCAGCAGTCAGGGGAGCGAACAGCCCCAGCATTTT
>NA|TRBV30|NA|TRBJ1-3
CAWSVRQSSGNTIYF
TGTGCCTGGAGTGTACGGCAGAGCTCTGGAAACACCATATATTTT
>TRBD1|TRBV15|NA|TRBJ2-4
CATSREAGGGFDIQYF
TGTGCCACCAGCAGGGAAGCAGGGGGTGGCTTTGACATTCAGTACTTC
>NA|TRBV4-2|NA|TRBJ2-7
CASSQGSDNPYEQYF
TGTGCCAGCAGCCAAGGTTCGGACAACCCCTACGAGCAGTACTTC
>NA|TRBV13|NA|TRBJ2-2
CASSLHAGLTGELFF
TGTGCCAGCAGCTTACACGCGGGGTTAACCGGGGAGCTGTTTTTT
>NA|TRBV2|NA|TRBJ1-2
CASSAGGSGYTF
TGTGCCAGCAGTGCAGGTGGCTCTGGCTACACCTTC
>NA|TRBV4-1|NA|TRBJ1-1
CASSQVWTTEAFF
TGCGCCAGCAGCCAAGTTTGGACGACTGAAGCTTTCTTT
>NA|TRBV6-5|NA|TRBJ1-6
CASQRSDNSPLHF
TGTGCCAGCCAGCGATCCGATAATTCACCCCTCCACTTT
>NA|TRBV7-8|NA|TRBJ1-4
CASSLNRAYEKLFF
TGTGCCAGCAGCTTAAACAGGGCGTATGAAAAACTGTTTTTT
>TRBD2|TRBV4-1|NA|TRBJ2-1
CASSQEGAGIAGTNEQFF
TGCGCCAGCAGCCAAGAAGGGGCCGGGATAGCGGGAACCAATGAGCAGTTCTTC
>NA|TRBV5-4|NA|TRBJ1-2
CASSSGLGVDGYTF
TGTGCCAGCAGCTCAGGGTTGGGGGTGGATGGCTACACCTTC
>TRBD1|TRBV11-3|NA|TRBJ1-4
CASSSQGLTNEKLFF
TGTGCCAGCAGCTCACAGGGGCTCACTAATGAAAAACTGTTTTTT
>NA|TRBV5-4|many|TRBJ1-2
CASSAAGDLGVYTF
TGTGCCAGCAGCGCTGCCGGTGACCTTGGCGTCTACACCTTC
>TRBD1|TRBV9|NA|TRBJ2-7
CASSPGAGGALIPGEQYF
TGTGCCAGCAGCCCTGGGGCAGGGGGCGCCCTCATACCGGGCGAGCAGTACTTC
>NA|TRBV27|NA|TRBJ2-5
CASSRDPRETQYF
TGTGCCAGCAGTAGGGACCCTCGAGAGACCCAGTACTTC
>NA|TRBV5-1|NA|TRBJ2-1
CASSLGSGRYNEQFF
TGCGCCAGCAGCTTGGGGAGCGGGCGCTACAATGAGCAGTTCTTC
>NA|TRBV7-8|NA|TRBJ2-3
CASSPPPTGTGRTDTQYF
TGTGCCAGCAGCCCACCCCCGACTGGCACAGGGAGAACAGATACGCAGTATTTT
>TRBD2|TRBV9|NA|TRBJ2-1
CASSVVPGGSYNEQFF
TGTGCCAGCAGCGTAGTGCCGGGAGGGTCATACAATGAGCAGTTCTTC
>NA|TRBV29-1|NA|TRBJ1-1
CSVEGGKGSTEAFF
TGCAGCGTTGAAGGTGGTAAAGGGAGCACTGAAGCTTTCTTT
>NA|TRBV7-2|NA|TRBJ1-5
CASSRQADNQPQHF
TGTGCCAGCAGCCGACAGGCCGACAATCAGCCCCAGCATTTT
>NA|TRBV29-1|few|TRBJ2-2
CSVDGQKNTGELFF
TGCAGCGTTGATGGACAGAAGAACACCGGGGAGCTGTTTTTT
>TRBD1|TRBV5-1|NA|TRBJ1-1
CASSTGTGGFEAFF
TGCGCCAGCAGTACCGGGACAGGGGGCTTTGAAGCTTTCTTT
>TRBD2|TRBV2|NA|TRBJ2-7
CATERDLSYEQYF
TGTGCCACCGAGCGGGATCTCTCCTACGAGCAGTACTTC